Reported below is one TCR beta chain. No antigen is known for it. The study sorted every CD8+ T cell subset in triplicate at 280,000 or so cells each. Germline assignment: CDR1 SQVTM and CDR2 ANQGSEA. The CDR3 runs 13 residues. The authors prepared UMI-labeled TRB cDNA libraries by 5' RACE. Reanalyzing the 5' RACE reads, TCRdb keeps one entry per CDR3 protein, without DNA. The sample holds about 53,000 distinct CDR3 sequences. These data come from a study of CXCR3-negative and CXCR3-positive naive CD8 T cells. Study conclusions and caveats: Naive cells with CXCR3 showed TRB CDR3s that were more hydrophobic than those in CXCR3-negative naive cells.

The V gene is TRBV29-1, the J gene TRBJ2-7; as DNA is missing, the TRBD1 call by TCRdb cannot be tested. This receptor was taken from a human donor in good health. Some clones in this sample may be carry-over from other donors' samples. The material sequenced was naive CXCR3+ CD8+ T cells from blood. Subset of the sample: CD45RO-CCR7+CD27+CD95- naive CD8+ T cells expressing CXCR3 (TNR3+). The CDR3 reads CSVEQGSGDEQYF.